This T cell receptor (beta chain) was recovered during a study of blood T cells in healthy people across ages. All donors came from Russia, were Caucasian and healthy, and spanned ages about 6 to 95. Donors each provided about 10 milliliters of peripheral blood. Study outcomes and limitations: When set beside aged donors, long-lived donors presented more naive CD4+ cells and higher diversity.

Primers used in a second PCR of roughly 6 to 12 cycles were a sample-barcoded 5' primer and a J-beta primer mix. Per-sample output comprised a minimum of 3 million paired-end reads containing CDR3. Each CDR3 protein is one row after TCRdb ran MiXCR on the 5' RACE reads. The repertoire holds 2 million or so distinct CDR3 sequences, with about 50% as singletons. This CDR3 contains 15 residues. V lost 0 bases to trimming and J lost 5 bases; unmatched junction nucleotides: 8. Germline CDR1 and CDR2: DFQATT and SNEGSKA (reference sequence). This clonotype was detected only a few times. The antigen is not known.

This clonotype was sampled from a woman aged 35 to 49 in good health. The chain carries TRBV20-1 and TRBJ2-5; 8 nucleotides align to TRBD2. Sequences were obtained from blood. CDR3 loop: CSARDTGGAGETQYF. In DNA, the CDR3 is TGCAGTGCTAGAGATACCGGGGGGGCCGGGGAGACCCAGTACTTC.